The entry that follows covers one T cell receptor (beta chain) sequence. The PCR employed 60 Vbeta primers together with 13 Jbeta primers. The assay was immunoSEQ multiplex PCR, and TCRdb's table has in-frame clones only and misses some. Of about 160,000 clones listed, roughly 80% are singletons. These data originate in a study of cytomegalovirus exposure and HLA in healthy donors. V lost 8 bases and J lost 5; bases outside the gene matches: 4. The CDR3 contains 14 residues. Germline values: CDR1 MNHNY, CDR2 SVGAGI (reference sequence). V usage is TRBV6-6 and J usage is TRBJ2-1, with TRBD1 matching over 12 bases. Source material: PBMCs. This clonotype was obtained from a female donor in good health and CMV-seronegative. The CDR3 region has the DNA TGTGCCAGCGATGGGGACAGGGGGCACAATGAGCAGTTCTTC. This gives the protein CASDGDRGHNEQFF.